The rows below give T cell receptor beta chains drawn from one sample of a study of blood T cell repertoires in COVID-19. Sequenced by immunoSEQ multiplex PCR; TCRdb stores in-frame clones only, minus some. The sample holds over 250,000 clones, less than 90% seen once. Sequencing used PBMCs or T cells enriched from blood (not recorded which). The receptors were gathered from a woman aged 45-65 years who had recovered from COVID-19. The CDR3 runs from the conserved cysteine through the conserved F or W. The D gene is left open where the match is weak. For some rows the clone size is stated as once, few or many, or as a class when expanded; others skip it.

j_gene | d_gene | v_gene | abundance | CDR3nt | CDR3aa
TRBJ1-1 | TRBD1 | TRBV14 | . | TGTGCCAGCAGCCTAAGACAGGGGCAAAACGGAAACACTGAAGCTTTCTTT | CASSLRQGQNGNTEAFF
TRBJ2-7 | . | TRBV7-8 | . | TGTGCCAGCAGCTTAGTTCGGGTCGAGCAGTACTTC | CASSLVRVEQYF
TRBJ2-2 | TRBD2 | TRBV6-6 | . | TGTGCCAGCAGCCCTTATAGCGGGAGAGGTACCGGGGAGCTGTTTTTT | CASSPYSGRGTGELFF
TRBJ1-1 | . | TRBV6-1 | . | TGTGCCAGCAGTGAAGAGGTGGGCTTGAACACTGAAGCTTTCTTT | CASSEEVGLNTEAFF
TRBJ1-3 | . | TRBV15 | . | TGTGCCACCAGCGTACTCTCTGGAAACACCATATATTTT | CATSVLSGNTIYF
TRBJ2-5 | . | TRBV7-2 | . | TGTGCCAGCAGCTTCGGGGGGCTACAAGAGACCCAGTACTTC | CASSFGGLQETQYF
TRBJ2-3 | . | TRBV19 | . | TGTGCCAGTAGTATACAGAAGACAGATACGCAGTATTTT | CASSIQKTDTQYF
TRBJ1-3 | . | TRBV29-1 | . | TGCAGCGTTAACACAGGGTCTGGAAACACCATATATTTT | CSVNTGSGNTIYF
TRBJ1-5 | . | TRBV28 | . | TGTGCCAGCAGTGGGCTGGGCCCTATTGATAGCAATCAGCCCCAGCATTTT | CASSGLGPIDSNQPQHF
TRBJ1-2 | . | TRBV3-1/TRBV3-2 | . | TGTGCCAGCACCGGGGGAGTGGGAGGCTACACCTTC | CASTGGVGGYTF
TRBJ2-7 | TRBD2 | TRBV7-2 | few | TGTGCCAGCAGAGGAAGGTGGGGGGGATCCTACGAGCAGTACTTC | CASRGRWGGSYEQYF
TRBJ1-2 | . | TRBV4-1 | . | TGCGCCAGCAGCCAGCATGTTCGAGCGCAGCAATATGGCTACACCTTC | CASSQHVRAQQYGYTF
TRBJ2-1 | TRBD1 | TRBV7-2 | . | TGTGCCAGCAGCTCCCCCGGGACAGGAGTTAACAATGAGCAGTTCTTC | CASSSPGTGVNNEQFF
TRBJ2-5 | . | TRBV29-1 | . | TGCAGCGTTGTATCTGGGGGCTTCGAGACCCAGTACTTC | CSVVSGGFETQYF
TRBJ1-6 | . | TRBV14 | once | TGTGCCAGCAGCCTGTCGTTGGCAGGGAGGGGATCACCCCTCCACTTT | CASSLSLAGRGSPLHF
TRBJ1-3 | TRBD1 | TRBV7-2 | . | TGTGCCAGCAGCCCACAAACGACAGGGCTCTCTGGAAACACCATATATTTT | CASSPQTTGLSGNTIYF
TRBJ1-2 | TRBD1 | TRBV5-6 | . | TGTGCCAGCAGATCCGACAGGGTGGACTATGGCTACACCTTC | CASRSDRVDYGYTF
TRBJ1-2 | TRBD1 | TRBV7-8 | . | TGTGCCAGCAGCTTAGTTGGACAGGGGGCCCTCGGCTACACCTTC | CASSLVGQGALGYTF
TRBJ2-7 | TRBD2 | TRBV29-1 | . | TGCAGCGTTGTCTGGCTAGCGGGAGCATTGGGCGAGCAGTACTTC | CSVVWLAGALGEQYF
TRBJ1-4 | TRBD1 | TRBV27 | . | TGTGCCACCGGGACAGCCGTTAATGAAAAACTGTTTTTT | CATGTAVNEKLFF
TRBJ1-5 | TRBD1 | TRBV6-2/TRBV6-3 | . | TGTGCCAGCAGTTACTTTAGGGACAGGGAGGGACATAATGGCAATCAGCCCCAGCATTTT | CASSYFRDREGHNGNQPQHF
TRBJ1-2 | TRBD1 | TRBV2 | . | TGTGCCAGCATCCGACAGGGCCCTTATGGCTACACCTTC | CASIRQGPYGYTF
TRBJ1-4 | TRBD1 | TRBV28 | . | TGTGCCAGCAGTTCCCCCGGGACAGGACTTGAAAAACTGTTTTTT | CASSSPGTGLEKLFF
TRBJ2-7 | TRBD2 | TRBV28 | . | TGTGCCAGCAGTCCCCGTCGACTAGCGGGAGTCAACGAGCAGTACTTC | CASSPRRLAGVNEQYF
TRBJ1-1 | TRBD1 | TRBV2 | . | TGTGCCAGCAGTCCGGACAGGCATTTCCCTGAAGCTTTCTTT | CASSPDRHFPEAFF
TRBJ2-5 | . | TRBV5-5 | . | TGTGCCAGCAGCTTGGGACAAAAAGAGACCCAGTACTTC | CASSLGQKETQYF
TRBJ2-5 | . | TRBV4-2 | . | TGTGCCAGCAGCCAAGGCGGGGTCGGGGAGACCCAGTACTTC | CASSQGGVGETQYF
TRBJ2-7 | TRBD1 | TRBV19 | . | TGTGCCAGCCGCCCGGGACAGGGTATAGGCGAGCAGTACTTC | CASRPGQGIGEQYF
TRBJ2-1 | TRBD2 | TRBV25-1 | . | TGTGCCAGTCAGCGGGAGATGGCATACAATGAGCAGTTCTTC | CASQREMAYNEQFF
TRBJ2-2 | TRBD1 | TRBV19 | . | TGTGCCAGTAGTATCAGGGCAGGGGGCACGGCCGGGGAGCTGTTTTTT | CASSIRAGGTAGELFF
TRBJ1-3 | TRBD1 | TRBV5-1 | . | TGCGCCAGCAGCCCTCGGACAGGGTCGGCCAACACCATATATTTT | CASSPRTGSANTIYF
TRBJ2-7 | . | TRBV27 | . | TGTGCCAGCAGTTTTCGGACAAGAGAGGACGAGCAGTACTTC | CASSFRTREDEQYF
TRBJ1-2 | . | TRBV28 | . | TGTGCCAGCAGCCCGCGGGGTCCTGGCTACACCTTC | CASSPRGPGYTF
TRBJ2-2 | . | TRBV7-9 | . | TGTGCCAGCAGCTACGATAGCGGAACGAACACCGGGGAGCTGTTTTTT | CASSYDSGTNTGELFF
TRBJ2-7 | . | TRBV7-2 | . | TGTGCCAGCAGCTTAGTAGCTAGCGACTCCTACGAGCAGTACTTC | CASSLVASDSYEQYF
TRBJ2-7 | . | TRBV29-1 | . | TGCAGCGCTTCCATCACAGGAGACTACGAGCAGTACTTC | CSASITGDYEQYF
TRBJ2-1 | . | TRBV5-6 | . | TGTGCCAGCAGCAGCGCTAGCGCACCCACCTACAATGAGCAGTTCTTC | CASSSASAPTYNEQFF
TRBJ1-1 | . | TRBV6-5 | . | TGTGCCAGCTCTTCTCCAGGGGCGTCCACTGAAGCTTTCTTT | CASSSPGASTEAFF
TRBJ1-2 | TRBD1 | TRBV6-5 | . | TGTGCCAGCACCCAGGGGGCACATGGCTACACCTTC | CASTQGAHGYTF
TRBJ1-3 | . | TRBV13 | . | TGTGCCAGCAGCTTAGTACAGGTCTTTGGAAACACCATATATTTT | CASSLVQVFGNTIYF
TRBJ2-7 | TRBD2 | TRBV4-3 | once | TGCGCCAGCAGCCAAGAGCTGGGGAGGGGAACCTACGAGCAGTACTTC | CASSQELGRGTYEQYF
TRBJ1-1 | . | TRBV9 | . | TGTGCCAGCAGCGTAGAAACGCGGACAGAAGCTTTCTTT | CASSVETRTEAFF